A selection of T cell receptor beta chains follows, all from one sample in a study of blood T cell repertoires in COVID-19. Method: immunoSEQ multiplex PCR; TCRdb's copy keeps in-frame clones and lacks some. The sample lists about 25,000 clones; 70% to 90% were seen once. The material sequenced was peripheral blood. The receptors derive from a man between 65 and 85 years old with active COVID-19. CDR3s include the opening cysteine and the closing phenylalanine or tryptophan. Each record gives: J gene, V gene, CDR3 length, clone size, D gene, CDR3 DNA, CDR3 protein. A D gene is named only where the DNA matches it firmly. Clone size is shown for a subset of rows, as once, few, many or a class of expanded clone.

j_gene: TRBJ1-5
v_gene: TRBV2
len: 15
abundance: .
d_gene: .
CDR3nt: TGTGCCAGCAGCCCGTTGCCCTTGAGGTTTCAGCCCCAGCATTTT
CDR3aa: CASSPLPLRFQPQHF

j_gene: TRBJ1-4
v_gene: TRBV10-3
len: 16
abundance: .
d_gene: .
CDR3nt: TGTGCCATCAGTGTTGGGCAGGCTGCAACTAATGAAAAACTGTTTTTT
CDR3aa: CAISVGQAATNEKLFF

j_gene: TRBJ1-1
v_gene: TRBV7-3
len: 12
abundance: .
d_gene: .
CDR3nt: TGTGCCAGCAGCGAAGACAGGTTCCAAGCTTTCTTT
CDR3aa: CASSEDRFQAFF

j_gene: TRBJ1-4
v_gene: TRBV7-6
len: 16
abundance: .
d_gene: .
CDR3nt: TGTGCCAGCAGCTTAATGGCCTCCCAGGTTCGGGAAAAACTGTTTTTT
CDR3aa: CASSLMASQVREKLFF

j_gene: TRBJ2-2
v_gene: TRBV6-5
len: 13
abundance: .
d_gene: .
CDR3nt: TGTGCCGGAGGGGCCATAGCAACCGGGGAGCTGTTTTTT
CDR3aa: CAGGAIATGELFF

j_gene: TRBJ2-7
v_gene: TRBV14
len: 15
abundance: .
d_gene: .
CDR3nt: TGTGCCAGCAGCCAAGATCTGTGGGGCAGCTACGAGCAGTACTTC
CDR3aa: CASSQDLWGSYEQYF

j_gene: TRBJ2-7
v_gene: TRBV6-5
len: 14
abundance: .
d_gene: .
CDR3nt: TGTGCCAGCAGTCTAGGGGTGTTCTCCTACGAGCAGTACTTC
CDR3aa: CASSLGVFSYEQYF

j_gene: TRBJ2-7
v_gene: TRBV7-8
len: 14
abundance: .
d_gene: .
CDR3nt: TGTGCCAGCAGCTTAGATCCGGGGGCCTACGAGCAGTACTTC
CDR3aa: CASSLDPGAYEQYF

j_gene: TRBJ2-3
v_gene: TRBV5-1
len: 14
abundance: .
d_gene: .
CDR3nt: TGCGCCAGCAGCGGAAGCAGGGGAGCAGATACGCAGTATTTT
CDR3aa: CASSGSRGADTQYF

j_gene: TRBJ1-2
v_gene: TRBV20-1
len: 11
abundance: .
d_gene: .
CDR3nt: TGCAGTGCCAACGGAGGGTATGGCTACACCTTC
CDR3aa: CSANGGYGYTF

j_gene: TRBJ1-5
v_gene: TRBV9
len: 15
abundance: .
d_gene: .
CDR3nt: TGTGCCAGCAGTCCGCAGGGTTATAGCAATCAGCCCCAGCATTTT
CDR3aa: CASSPQGYSNQPQHF

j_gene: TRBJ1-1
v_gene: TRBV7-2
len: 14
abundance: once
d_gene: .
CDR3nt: TGTGCCAGCAGCCCCCAGTCGGGGAACACTGAAGCTTTCTTT
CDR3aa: CASSPQSGNTEAFF

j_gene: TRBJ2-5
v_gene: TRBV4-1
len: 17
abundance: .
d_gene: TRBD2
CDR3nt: TGCGCCAGCAGCCTAACCGCTAGCGGGGGGGCGGTTGAGACCCAGTACTTC
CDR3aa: CASSLTASGGAVETQYF

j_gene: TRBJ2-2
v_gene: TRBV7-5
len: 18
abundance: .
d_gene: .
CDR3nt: TGTGTCAGAAGCTTAGAGCTTGGACAGGGGAGGAGGACCGGGGAGCTGTTTTTT
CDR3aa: CVRSLELGQGRRTGELFF

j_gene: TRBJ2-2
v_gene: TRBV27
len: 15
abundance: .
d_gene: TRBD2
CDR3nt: TGTGCCAGCAGTTTAAAAGCGGGGGGGACCGGGGAGCTGTTTTTT
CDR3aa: CASSLKAGGTGELFF

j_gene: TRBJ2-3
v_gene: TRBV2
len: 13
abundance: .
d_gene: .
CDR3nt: TGTGCCAGCAGAGGGCGGGGCGGGGATACGCAGTATTTT
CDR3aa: CASRGRGGDTQYF

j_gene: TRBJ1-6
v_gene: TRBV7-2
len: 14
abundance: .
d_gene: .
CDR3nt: TGTGCCAGCAGCCAAAAGACGGGGAATTCACCCCTCCACTTT
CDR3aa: CASSQKTGNSPLHF

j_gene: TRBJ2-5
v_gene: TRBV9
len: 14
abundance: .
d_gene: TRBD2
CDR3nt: TGTGCCAGCACGTTAGCGGGGGTGGAAGAGACCCAGTACTTC
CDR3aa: CASTLAGVEETQYF

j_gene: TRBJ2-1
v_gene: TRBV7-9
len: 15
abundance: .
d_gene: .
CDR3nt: TGTGCCAGCAGCAGCCGGGACACCCAGGACAATGAGCAGTTCTTC
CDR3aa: CASSSRDTQDNEQFF

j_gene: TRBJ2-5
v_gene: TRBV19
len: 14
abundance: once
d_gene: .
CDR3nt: TGTGCCAGTAGTATAGTAGGGGGACGGGAGACCCAGTACTTC
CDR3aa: CASSIVGGRETQYF

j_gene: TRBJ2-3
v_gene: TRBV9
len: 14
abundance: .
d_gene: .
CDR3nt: TGTGCCAGCAGCGTAGGGACTAGCACAGATACGCAGTATTTT
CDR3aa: CASSVGTSTDTQYF

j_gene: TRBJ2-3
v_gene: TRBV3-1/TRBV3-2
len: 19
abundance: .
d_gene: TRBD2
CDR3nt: TGTGCCAGCAGCCCCCCCGGTTCTAGCGGGGCCCCCGGCACAGATACGCAGTATTTT
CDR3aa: CASSPPGSSGAPGTDTQYF

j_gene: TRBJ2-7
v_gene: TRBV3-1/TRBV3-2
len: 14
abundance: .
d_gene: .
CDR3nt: TGTGCCAGCAGCCAGGGGCCTAGCTCCTACGAGCAGTACTTC
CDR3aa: CASSQGPSSYEQYF

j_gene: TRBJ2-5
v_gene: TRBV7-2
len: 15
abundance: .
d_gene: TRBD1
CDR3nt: TGTGCCAGCAGCATCCTGACAGGGTACCAAGAGACCCAGTACTTC
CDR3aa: CASSILTGYQETQYF

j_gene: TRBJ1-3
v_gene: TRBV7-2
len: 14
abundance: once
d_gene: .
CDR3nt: TGTGCCAGCAGCATGGGAGGAACTGGAAACACCATATATTTT
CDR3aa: CASSMGGTGNTIYF

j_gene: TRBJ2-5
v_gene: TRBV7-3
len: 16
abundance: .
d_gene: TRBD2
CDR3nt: TGTGCCAGCAGCTTAGGTCTACGGGGGGGCCTGGAGACCCAGTACTTC
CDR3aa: CASSLGLRGGLETQYF

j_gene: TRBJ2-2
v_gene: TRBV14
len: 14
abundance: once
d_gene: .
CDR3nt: TGTGCCAGCAGCCCGATGGACTGGGGCGGGGAGCTGTTTTTT
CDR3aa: CASSPMDWGGELFF